These T cell receptor beta chains were read from a single sample in a study of OX40 agonist ivuxolimab in advanced cancers. Libraries were prepared by immunoSEQ multiplex PCR; TCRdb keeps only in-frame clonotypes and omits some of them. The sample consists of 17,000 or so clones, nearly 75% of them appearing once. Sequences were derived from CD4+ or CD8+ T cells sorted from blood, sampled in a trial of the OX40 agonist ivuxolimab. The receptors come from an adult with an advanced solid tumor such as melanoma, head and neck, liver or kidney cancer. Each CDR3 is given with its conserved first and last residue. The D gene is left open where the match is weak. The size field is filled for only some rows; it gives once, few, many or a size class.

D gene: TRBD2; clone size: .; J gene: TRBJ2-1; V gene: TRBV30; CDR3 DNA: TGTGCCTGGAGTTGGGCTAGCGGTTACAATGAGCAGTTCTTC; CDR3 protein: CAWSWASGYNEQFF
D gene: TRBD2; clone size: .; J gene: TRBJ2-3; V gene: TRBV27; CDR3 DNA: TGTGCCAGCAGTTTATCCGGCATGGGACTAGCGTACACAGATACGCAGTATTTT; CDR3 protein: CASSLSGMGLAYTDTQYF
D gene: .; clone size: .; J gene: TRBJ2-1; V gene: TRBV7-3; CDR3 DNA: TGTGCCAGCAGCTCCGGCGGGGTTCCCTACAATGAGCAGTTCTTC; CDR3 protein: CASSSGGVPYNEQFF
D gene: .; clone size: few; J gene: TRBJ2-7; V gene: TRBV30; CDR3 DNA: TGTGCCTGGAGCGGGGGGGACAGTGTATACTACGAGCAGTACTTC; CDR3 protein: CAWSGGDSVYYEQYF
D gene: TRBD1; clone size: once; J gene: TRBJ1-2; V gene: TRBV27; CDR3 DNA: TGTGCCAGCAGGGTACCGGGACAGGGGGTCTATGGCTACACCTTC; CDR3 protein: CASRVPGQGVYGYTF
D gene: .; clone size: .; J gene: TRBJ2-3; V gene: TRBV5-1; CDR3 DNA: TGCGCCAGCAGCTTGGCCGGGGGCCGGAGCACAGATACGCAGTATTTT; CDR3 protein: CASSLAGGRSTDTQYF
D gene: .; clone size: .; J gene: TRBJ2-5; V gene: TRBV29-1; CDR3 DNA: TGCAGCGTTGTGGGTCTAACGTACCAAGAGACCCAGTACTTC; CDR3 protein: CSVVGLTYQETQYF
D gene: .; clone size: .; J gene: TRBJ2-1; V gene: TRBV7-2; CDR3 DNA: TGTGCCAGCAGCCACCCTCGAGACAATGAGCAGTTCTTC; CDR3 protein: CASSHPRDNEQFF
D gene: TRBD1; clone size: .; J gene: TRBJ1-1; V gene: TRBV19; CDR3 DNA: TGTGCCAGTAGTATCGGGGCAGGGGGCAGTGAAGCTTTCTTT; CDR3 protein: CASSIGAGGSEAFF
D gene: .; clone size: .; J gene: TRBJ2-5; V gene: TRBV10-3; CDR3 DNA: TGTGCCATCAGTGAAGGGGGGAGTGGGGAGACCCAGTACTTC; CDR3 protein: CAISEGGSGETQYF
D gene: .; clone size: few; J gene: TRBJ2-5; V gene: TRBV7-9; CDR3 DNA: TGTGCCAGCAGCTTTAGCGGTCGTTACCAAGAGACCCAGTACTTC; CDR3 protein: CASSFSGRYQETQYF
D gene: .; clone size: .; J gene: TRBJ1-2; V gene: TRBV4-2; CDR3 DNA: TGTGCCAGCAGCCAAGCGGGGGAAATTAACTATGGCTACACCTTC; CDR3 protein: CASSQAGEINYGYTF
D gene: TRBD2; clone size: .; J gene: TRBJ2-3; V gene: TRBV7-2; CDR3 DNA: TGTGCCAGCAGCCCGGGGACTAGCGGGAGGGCCGTGGCAGATACGCAGTATTTT; CDR3 protein: CASSPGTSGRAVADTQYF
D gene: .; clone size: .; J gene: TRBJ2-3; V gene: TRBV11-3; CDR3 DNA: TGTGCCAGCAGCACCCGGCACCTCACAGATACGCAGTATTTT; CDR3 protein: CASSTRHLTDTQYF
D gene: TRBD1; clone size: .; J gene: TRBJ2-7; V gene: TRBV27; CDR3 DNA: TGTGCCAGCTCGAACAGGGGGCCGGCCTACGAGCAGTACTTC; CDR3 protein: CASSNRGPAYEQYF
D gene: .; clone size: .; J gene: TRBJ2-1; V gene: TRBV19; CDR3 DNA: TGTGCCAGTAGTATTGGGGGGAGCCAGGGGGATGAGCAGTTCTTC; CDR3 protein: CASSIGGSQGDEQFF